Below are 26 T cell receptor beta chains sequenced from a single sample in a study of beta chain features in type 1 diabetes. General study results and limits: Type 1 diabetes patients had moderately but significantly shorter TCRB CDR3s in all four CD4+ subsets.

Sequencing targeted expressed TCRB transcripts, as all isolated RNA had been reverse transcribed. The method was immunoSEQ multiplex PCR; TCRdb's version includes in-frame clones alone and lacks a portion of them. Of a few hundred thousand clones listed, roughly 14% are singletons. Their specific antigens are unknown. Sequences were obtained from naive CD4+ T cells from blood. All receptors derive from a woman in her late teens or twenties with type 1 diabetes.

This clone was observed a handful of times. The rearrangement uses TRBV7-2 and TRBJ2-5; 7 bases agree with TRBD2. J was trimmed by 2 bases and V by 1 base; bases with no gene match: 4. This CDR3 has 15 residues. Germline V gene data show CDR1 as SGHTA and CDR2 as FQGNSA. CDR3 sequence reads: CASSLDGGGQETQYF. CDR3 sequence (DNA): TGTGCCAGCAGCTTAGATGGCGGGGGACAAGAGACCCAGTACTTC.

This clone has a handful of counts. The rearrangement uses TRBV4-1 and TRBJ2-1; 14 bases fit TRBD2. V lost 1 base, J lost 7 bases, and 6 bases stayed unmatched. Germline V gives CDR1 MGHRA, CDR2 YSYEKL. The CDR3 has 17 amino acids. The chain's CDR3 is CASSQGRTSGRSNEQFF. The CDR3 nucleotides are TGCGCCAGCAGCCAAGGGAGGACTAGCGGGAGGTCGAATGAGCAGTTCTTC.

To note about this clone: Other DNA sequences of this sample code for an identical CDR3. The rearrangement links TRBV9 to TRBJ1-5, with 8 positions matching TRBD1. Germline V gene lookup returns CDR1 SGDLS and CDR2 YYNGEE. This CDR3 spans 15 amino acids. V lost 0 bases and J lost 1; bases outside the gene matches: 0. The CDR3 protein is CASSVGTGSNQPQHF. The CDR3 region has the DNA TGTGCCAGCAGCGTAGGGACAGGGAGCAATCAGCCCCAGCATTTT.

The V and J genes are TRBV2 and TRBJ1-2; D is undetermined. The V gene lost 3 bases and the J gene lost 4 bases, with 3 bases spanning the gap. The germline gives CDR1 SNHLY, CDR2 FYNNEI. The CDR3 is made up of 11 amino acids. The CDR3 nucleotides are TGTGCCAGCAGTGAGGCCTATGGCTACACCTTC. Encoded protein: CASSEAYGYTF. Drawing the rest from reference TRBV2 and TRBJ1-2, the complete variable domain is EPEVTQTPSHQVTQMGQEVILRCVPISNHLYFYWYRQILGQKVEFLVSFYNNEISEKSEIFDDQFSVERPDGSNFTLKIRSTKLEDSAMYFCASSEAYGYTFGSGTRLTVV.

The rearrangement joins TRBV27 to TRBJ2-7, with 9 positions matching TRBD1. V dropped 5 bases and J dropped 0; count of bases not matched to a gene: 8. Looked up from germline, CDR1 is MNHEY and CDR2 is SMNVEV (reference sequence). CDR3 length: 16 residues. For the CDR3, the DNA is TGTGCCAGCAGTGGCGGGACAGGGACTTTCTCCTACGAGCAGTACTTC. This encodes CASSGGTGTFSYEQYF.

The CDR3 DNA is TGTGCCTGGAGAAGGGATTGGGGGGGCACTGAAGCTTTCTTT. Translating it yields CAWRRDWGGTEAFF. The chain uses TRBV30 and TRBJ1-1, with D tentatively TRBD1 (5 bases). The V and J ends lost 3 bases and 4 bases respectively, with 15 bases between them. The CDR3 covers 14 residues. Germline V CDR1 and CDR2: GTSNPN, SVGIG (reference sequence).

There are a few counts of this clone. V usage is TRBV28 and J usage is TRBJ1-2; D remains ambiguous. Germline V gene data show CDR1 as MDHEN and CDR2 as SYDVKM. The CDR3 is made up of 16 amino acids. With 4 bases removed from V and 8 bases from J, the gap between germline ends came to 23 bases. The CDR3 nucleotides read TGTGCCAGCAGTTCGTCGGGATCATCAGCCCCCCGAGGCTACACCTTC. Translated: CASSSSGSSAPRGYTF.

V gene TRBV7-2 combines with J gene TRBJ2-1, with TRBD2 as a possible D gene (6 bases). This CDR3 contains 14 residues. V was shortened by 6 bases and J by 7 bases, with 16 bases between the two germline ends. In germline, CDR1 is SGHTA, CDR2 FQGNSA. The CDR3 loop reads CASRRGGMGNEQFF. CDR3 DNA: TGTGCCAGCAGGCGGGGCGGGATGGGGAATGAGCAGTTCTTC.

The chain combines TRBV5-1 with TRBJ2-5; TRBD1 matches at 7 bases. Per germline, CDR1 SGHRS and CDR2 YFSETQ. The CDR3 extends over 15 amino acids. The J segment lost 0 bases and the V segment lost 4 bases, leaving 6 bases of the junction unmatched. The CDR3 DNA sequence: TGCGCCAGCAGCATTGGGGGACAGTACCAAGAGACCCAGTACTTC. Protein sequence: CASSIGGQYQETQYF.

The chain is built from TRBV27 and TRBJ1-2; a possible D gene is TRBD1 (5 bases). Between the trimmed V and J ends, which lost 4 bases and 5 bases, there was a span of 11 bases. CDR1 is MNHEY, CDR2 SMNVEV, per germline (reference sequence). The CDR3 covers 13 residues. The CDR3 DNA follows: TGTGCCAGCAGTTATCAGGGACTATATGGCTACACCTTC. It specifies CASSYQGLYGYTF.

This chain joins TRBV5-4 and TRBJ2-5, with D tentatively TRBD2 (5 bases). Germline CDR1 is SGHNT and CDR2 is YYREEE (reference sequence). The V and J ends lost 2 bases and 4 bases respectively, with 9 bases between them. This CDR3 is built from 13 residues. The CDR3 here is CASSFGEGETQYF. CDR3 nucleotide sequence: TGTGCCAGCAGCTTCGGTGAGGGAGAGACCCAGTACTTC.

This chain's CDR3 is CASSLVGSGTPYEQYF. The CDR3 nucleotides read TGTGCCAGCAGCTTAGTAGGTAGCGGGACGCCCTACGAGCAGTACTTC. The chain is built from TRBV7-2 and TRBJ2-7, with 8 bases matching TRBD2. V lost 1 base, J lost 2 bases, and 7 bases stayed unmatched. CDR3 length: 16 amino acids. Germline V CDR1 and CDR2: SGHTA, FQGNSA.

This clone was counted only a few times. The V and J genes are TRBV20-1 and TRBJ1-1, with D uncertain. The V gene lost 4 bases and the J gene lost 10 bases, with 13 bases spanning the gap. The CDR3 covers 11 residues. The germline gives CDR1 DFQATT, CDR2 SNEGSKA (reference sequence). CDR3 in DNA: TGCAGTGCTACACCTCTCTCAGGAGCTTTCTTT. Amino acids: CSATPLSGAFF.

CDR3: CASSSVLALGGEQYV. The CDR3 nucleotides read TGTGCCAGCTCATCCGTTCTAGCTCTGGGGGGGGAGCAGTACGTC. The J gene is TRBJ2-7, the V gene TRBV18; 7 nucleotides line up with TRBD2. Germline CDR1 and CDR2: KGHSH and LQKENI. V gave up 5 bases and J gave up 7 bases; unmatched junction bases: 14. This CDR3 spans 15 amino acids.

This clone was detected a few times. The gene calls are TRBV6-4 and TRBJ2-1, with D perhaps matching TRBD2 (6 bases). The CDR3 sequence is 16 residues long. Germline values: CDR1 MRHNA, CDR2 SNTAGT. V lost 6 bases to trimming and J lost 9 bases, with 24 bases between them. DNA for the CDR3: TGTGCCAGCAGCTTAAGTTGGGCTAGCGACGCCGGTGAGCAGTTCTTC. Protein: CASSLSWASDAGEQFF.

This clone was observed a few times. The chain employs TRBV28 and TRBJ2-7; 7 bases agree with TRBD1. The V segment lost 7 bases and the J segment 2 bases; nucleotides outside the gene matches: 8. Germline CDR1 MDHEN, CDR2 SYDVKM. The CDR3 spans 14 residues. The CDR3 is CASTTGQPAYEQYF. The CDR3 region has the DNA TGTGCCAGCACTACGGGACAGCCGGCCTACGAGCAGTACTTC. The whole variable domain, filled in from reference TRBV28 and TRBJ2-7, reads DVKVTQSSRYLVKRTGEKVFLECVQDMDHENMFWYRQDPGLGLRLIYFSYDVKMKEKGDIPEGYSVSREKKERFSLILESASTNQTSMYLCASTTGQPAYEQYFGPGTRLTVT.

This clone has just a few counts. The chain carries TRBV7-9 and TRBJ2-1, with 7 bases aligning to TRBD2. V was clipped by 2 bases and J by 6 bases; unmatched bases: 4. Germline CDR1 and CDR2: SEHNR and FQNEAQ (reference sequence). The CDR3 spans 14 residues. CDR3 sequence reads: CASSLRRELNEQFF. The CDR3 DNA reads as TGTGCCAGCAGCTTACGGCGGGAGCTCAATGAGCAGTTCTTC.

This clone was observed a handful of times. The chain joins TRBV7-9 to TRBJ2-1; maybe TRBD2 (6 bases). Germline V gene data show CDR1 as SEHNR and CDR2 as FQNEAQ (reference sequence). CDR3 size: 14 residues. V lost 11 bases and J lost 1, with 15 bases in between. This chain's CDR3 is CAQPEGKSYNEQFF. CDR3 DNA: TGTGCCCAGCCGGAGGGGAAATCCTACAATGAGCAGTTCTTC. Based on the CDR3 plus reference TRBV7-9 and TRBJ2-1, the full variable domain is DTGVSQNPRHKITKRGQNVTFRCDPISEHNRLYWYRQTLGQGPEFLTYFQNEAQLEKSRLLSDRFSAERPKGSFSTLEIQRTEQGDSAMYLCAQPEGKSYNEQFFGPGTRLTVL.

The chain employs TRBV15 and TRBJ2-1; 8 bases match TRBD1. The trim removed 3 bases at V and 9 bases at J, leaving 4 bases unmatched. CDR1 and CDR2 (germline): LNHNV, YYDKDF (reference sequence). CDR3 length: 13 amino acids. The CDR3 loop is CATSRDRAGEQFF. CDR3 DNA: TGTGCCACCAGCAGGGACAGGGCTGGTGAGCAGTTCTTC.

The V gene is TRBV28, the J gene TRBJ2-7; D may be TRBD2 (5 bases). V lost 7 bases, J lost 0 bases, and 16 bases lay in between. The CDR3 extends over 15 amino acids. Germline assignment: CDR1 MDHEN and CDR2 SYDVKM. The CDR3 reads CASTKPRGGSYEQYF. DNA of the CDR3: TGTGCCAGCACTAAGCCCCGGGGTGGCTCCTACGAGCAGTACTTC. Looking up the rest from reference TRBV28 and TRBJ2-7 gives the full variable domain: DVKVTQSSRYLVKRTGEKVFLECVQDMDHENMFWYRQDPGLGLRLIYFSYDVKMKEKGDIPEGYSVSREKKERFSLILESASTNQTSMYLCASTKPRGGSYEQYFGPGTRLTVT.

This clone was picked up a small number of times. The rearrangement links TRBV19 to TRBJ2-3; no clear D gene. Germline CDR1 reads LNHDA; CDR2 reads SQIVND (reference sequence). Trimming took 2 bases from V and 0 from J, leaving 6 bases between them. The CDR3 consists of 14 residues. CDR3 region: CASSIMASTDTQYF. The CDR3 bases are TGTGCCAGTAGTATAATGGCTAGCACAGATACGCAGTATTTT.

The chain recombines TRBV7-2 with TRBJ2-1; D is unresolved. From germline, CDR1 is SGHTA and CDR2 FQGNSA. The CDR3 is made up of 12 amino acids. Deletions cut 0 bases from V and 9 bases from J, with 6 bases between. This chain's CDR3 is CASSLAAPEQFF. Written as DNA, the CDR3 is TGTGCCAGCAGCTTAGCGGCTCCTGAGCAGTTCTTC.

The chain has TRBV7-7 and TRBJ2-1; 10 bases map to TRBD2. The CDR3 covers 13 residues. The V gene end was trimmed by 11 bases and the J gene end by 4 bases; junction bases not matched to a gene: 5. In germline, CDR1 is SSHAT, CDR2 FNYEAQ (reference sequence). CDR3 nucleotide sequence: TGTGCCTCCGGGACTAGCGTTTACAATGAGCAGTTCTTC. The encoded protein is CASGTSVYNEQFF.

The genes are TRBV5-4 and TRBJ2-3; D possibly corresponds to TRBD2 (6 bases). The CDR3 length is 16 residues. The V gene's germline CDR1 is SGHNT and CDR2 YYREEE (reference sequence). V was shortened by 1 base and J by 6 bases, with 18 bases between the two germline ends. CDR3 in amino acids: CASSLIGGRTGDTQYF. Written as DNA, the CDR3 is TGTGCCAGCAGCTTGATCGGGGGACGAACCGGGGATACGCAGTATTTT.

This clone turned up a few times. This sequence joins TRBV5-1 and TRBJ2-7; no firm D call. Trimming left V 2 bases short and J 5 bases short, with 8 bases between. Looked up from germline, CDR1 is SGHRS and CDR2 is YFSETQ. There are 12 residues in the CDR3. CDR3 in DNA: TGCGCCAGCAGCTTAACGAGGAACGAGCAGTACTTC. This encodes CASSLTRNEQYF.

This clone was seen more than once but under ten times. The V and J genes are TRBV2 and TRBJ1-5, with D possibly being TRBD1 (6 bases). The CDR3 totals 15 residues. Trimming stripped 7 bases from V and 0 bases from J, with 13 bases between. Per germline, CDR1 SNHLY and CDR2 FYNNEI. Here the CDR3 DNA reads TGTGCCAGCACCTACAGGGATCATAGCAATCAGCCCCAGCATTTT. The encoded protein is CASTYRDHSNQPQHF.